This T cell receptor (beta chain) was identified in a study of blood T cell repertoires in COVID-19. The overall study: Acute and convalescent COVID-19 specimens originated in the United States, Italy and Spain. The cDNA or gDNA used as material had been derived from T cells, B-cell-depleted T cells, or PBMCs.

CDR1 and CDR2 (germline): KGHSH, LQKENI. J gave up 6 bases and V 3 bases, and 5 bases lay outside the gene matches. The CDR3 is 14 residues long. This clone was seen only once. Libraries were prepared by immunoSEQ multiplex PCR; TCRdb keeps only in-frame clonotypes and omits some of them. The sample records roughly 230,000 clones, almost 90% being singletons. What was sequenced was peripheral blood. The chain has TRBV18 and TRBJ1-5; 7 bases are shared with TRBD1. The TCR comes from a woman aged 55-75 years with COVID-19, enrolled during active disease. The CDR3 bases are TGTGCCAGCTCACCGACAGGGTTCCTTCAGCCCCAGCATTTT. Its translation is CASSPTGFLQPQHF.